A single T cell receptor beta chain is shown here with its context. Its specific antigen is unknown. Base qualities were left out, and no much larger clone turns up one base away. These data belong to a study of blood T cell repertoires in COVID-19 (TCRdb year 2020). A note on the overall study: The collaborator samples originated in the United States, Italy and Spain and spanned the acute and convalescent phases of COVID-19. Sample metadata almost always included a de-identified subject ID, COVID-19 status, age in years and sex. Samples were obtained from the ongoing ImmuneRACE study (first 160 participants) and from 1,254 subjects provided by 6 global collaborators. A freely available public database, intended as a resource for researchers studying the immune response to SARS-CoV-2, is where the repertoires were released. The prospective study material was composed of cDNA or gDNA derived from T cells, B-cell-depleted T cells, or PBMCs. HLA class I and class II types, where available, came from metadata supplied by the sample provider rather than from assay-based typing. Subjects who had been exposed to COVID-19, were actively infected with it, or had recovered from it provided the deeply sampled blood TCRbeta repertoires that made up the dataset.

Collaborating institutions collected whole blood in K2EDTA tubes following their own protocols. For TCRbeta analysis, collaborator samples were shipped as frozen whole blood, as isolated PBMCs, or as DNA extracted from either sample type. General findings and caveats noted by the study authors: The amount of clinical and demographic metadata varied by source and participant and was provided uncurated.

Per the germline V gene (reference sequence), SEHNR is the CDR1 and FQNEAQ is the CDR2. V sheds 3 bases and J sheds 6 bases, leaving 11 bases between their ends. The CDR3 starts with the cysteine, ends with the phenylalanine, and has 13 residues. Of the read, only the CDR3 DNA is kept; its 39 bases are in frame from base 1. TCRbeta CDR3 regions were amplified from genomic DNA using the immunoSEQ Assay, a bias-controlled multiplex PCR. Processing in the source paper ran as follows. Within the assay, amplification of reference gene primers was used to estimate how many nucleated cells each sample contained. To quantify the absolute abundance of each unique TCRbeta CDR3 rearrangement, sequence reads were collapsed and filtered. Productive Simpson clonality was computed per sample as the square root of Simpson's diversity index over productive rearrangements. The table was pulled from immuneACCESS by TCRdb, which kept in-frame rearrangements only. Such tables lose some clones; where checked, under half of the loss comes from unresolved V genes, and the rest has no known cause. V, J and clone size derive from that table, while D and trimming were established from the DNA sequence. This sample holds around 100,000 clones; roughly 84% were observed only once. The top ten hold 3% to 4% of the sample.

This chain joins TRBV7-9 to TRBJ1-2; TRBD1 is possibly the D segment (5 matching bases). This TCR came from a man between 40 and 49 years old with acute or convalescent COVID-19. Source material: peripheral blood. The CDR3 reads as follows: CASSLTVSHGYTF. The nucleotides are TGTGCCAGCAGCTTGACAGTTTCGCATGGCTACACCTTC.